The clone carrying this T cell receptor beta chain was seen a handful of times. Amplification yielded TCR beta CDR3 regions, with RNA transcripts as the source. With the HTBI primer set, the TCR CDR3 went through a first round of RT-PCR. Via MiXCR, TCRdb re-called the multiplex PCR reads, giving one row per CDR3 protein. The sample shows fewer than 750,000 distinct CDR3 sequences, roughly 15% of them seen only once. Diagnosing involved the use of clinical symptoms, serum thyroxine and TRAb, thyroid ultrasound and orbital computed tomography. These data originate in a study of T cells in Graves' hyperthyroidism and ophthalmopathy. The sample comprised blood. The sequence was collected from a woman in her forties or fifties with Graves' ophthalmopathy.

CDR3 nucleotides: TGCGCCAGCAGCCTTCGACAGAACTCCTACAATGAGCAGTTCTTC. It is translated as CASSLRQNSYNEQFF. V and J are TRBV4-1 and TRBJ2-1, with D perhaps matching TRBD1 (5 bases). The CDR3 covers 15 residues. The V gene lost 4 bases and the J gene lost 0 bases, with 10 bases spanning the gap. CDR1 MGHRA and CDR2 YSYEKL come from the germline V gene.